What follows are 10 T cell receptor beta chains derived from one specimen sequenced in a study of identical twins. TCRdb used MiXCR to reprocess the 5' RACE reads, holding one entry per CDR3 protein. The data show approximately 600,000 distinct CDR3 sequences, with under 8.5% seen just once and 1.6% held by the top ten. A further study also used this sample, focusing on yellow fever vaccine responses in identical twins.

What was sequenced was PBMCs. Receptors were obtained from a woman between 18 and 29 years old in good health.

V gene TRBV9 combines with J gene TRBJ1-1; D possibly corresponds to TRBD1 (5 bases). Trimming left V 1 base short and J 3 bases short, with 10 bases between. CDR3 length: 14 residues. Looked up from germline, CDR1 is SGDLS and CDR2 is YYNGEE. The CDR3 bases are TGTGCCAGCAGCGTAAGAGGGGAGCACACTGAAGCTTTCTTT. Translated: CASSVRGEHTEAFF.

This clonotype was counted only a few times. V and J are TRBV11-2 and TRBJ1-3, with TRBD1 matching 7 bases. This CDR3 is built from 16 residues. In germline, CDR1 is SGHAT, CDR2 FQNNGV. Losses at the gene ends were 5 bases for V and 0 bases for J; bases not matched to a gene: 7. The CDR3 here is CASSRGQLISGNTIYF. CDR3 in DNA: TGTGCCAGCAGCAGGGGACAGCTAATCTCTGGAAACACCATATATTTT.

The chain is built from TRBV2 and TRBJ2-2, with D unresolved. There are 12 residues in the CDR3. Trimming removed 4 bases at V and 4 bases at J, with 4 bases between. Germline V gives CDR1 SNHLY, CDR2 FYNNEI. CDR3 nucleotide sequence: TGTGCCAGCAGTGCCATCACCGGGGAGCTGTTTTTT. This codes for CASSAITGELFF.

This chain links TRBV13 with TRBJ2-4; D remains unclear. Germline V gives CDR1 PRHDT, CDR2 FYEKMQ (reference sequence). This CDR3 has 16 residues. The ends were cut back, 4 bases at V and 1 base at J, with 14 bases in the middle. The CDR3 loop reads CASSSQSWVAKNIQYF. The DNA for the CDR3 is TGTGCCAGCAGCTCTCAATCGTGGGTGGCCAAAAACATTCAGTACTTC.

This clonotype was counted a few times. This chain connects TRBV29-1 to TRBJ2-2, with D perhaps TRBD2 (6 bases). With 0 bases removed from V and 0 bases from J, the gap between germline ends came to 11 bases. Per the germline V gene, CDR1 is SQVTM and CDR2 is ANQGSEA. This CDR3 has 16 amino acids. In DNA form, the CDR3 reads TGCAGCGTTGAAGATCGGAGGGGTCCGAACACCGGGGAGCTGTTTTTT. Its protein product is CSVEDRRGPNTGELFF.

This clonotype showed up many times. The V gene is TRBV5-1, the J gene TRBJ2-1; 9 bases are shared with TRBD2. Germline CDR1 and CDR2: SGHRS and YFSETQ. V was pared by 3 bases and J by 6 bases, with 10 bases of the junction left unmatched. The CDR3 totals 16 residues. The CDR3 DNA reads TGCGCCAGCAGCTACTGGGGAGCGGGAGGTTCCAATGAGCAGTTCTTC. As protein: CASSYWGAGGSNEQFF.

This clonotype was counted between two and nine times. V usage is TRBV7-6 and J usage is TRBJ1-1; no clear D. Trimming left V 6 bases short and J 5 bases short, with 16 bases between. Germline V gene data show CDR1 as SGHVS and CDR2 as FNYEAQ. The CDR3 consists of 14 residues. The CDR3 spells CASSSDGPETEAFF. The CDR3 nucleotides read TGTGCCAGCAGTTCGGACGGACCCGAGACTGAAGCTTTCTTT.

The V and J genes are TRBV20-1 and TRBJ2-7; TRBD2 matches at 13 bases. Germline assignment: CDR1 DFQATT and CDR2 SNEGSKA (reference sequence). The CDR3 covers 17 residues. V was clipped by 6 bases and J by 1 base; unmatched bases: 12. The DNA of the CDR3 is TGCAGTGCCCCAGGACTAGCGGGAGTGATGGGATCCTACGAGCAGTACTTC. This encodes CSAPGLAGVMGSYEQYF.

The J gene is TRBJ1-2, the V gene TRBV7-9; unclear D gene. The ends were cut back, 3 bases at V and 6 bases at J, with 8 bases in the middle. Germline V lookup: CDR1 SEHNR, CDR2 FQNEAQ (reference sequence). The CDR3 sequence is 12 residues long. The CDR3 spells CASSFEGNGYTF. The CDR3, as DNA: TGTGCCAGCAGCTTTGAAGGGAATGGCTACACCTTC.

This clonotype was seen a few times. The rearrangement links TRBV20-1 to TRBJ2-2; D may be TRBD1 or TRBD2 (5 bases each). Per the germline V gene, CDR1 is DFQATT and CDR2 is SNEGSKA (reference sequence). V gave up 5 bases and J gave up 4 bases, with 11 bases separating them. The CDR3 length is 13 residues. CDR3 sequence: CSAAGATTGELFF. Written as DNA, the CDR3 is TGCAGTGCTGCCGGGGCCACCACCGGGGAGCTGTTTTTT.